A single sample is the source of the 21 T cell receptor beta chains below, sequenced in a study of radiotherapy plus CTLA-4 blockade in lung cancer. The protocol was immunoSEQ multiplex PCR, while the TCRdb copy is restricted to in-frame clones and leaves out a portion. Here the sample spans over 75,000 clones, around 83% being singletons. The sample here was peripheral blood, taken from a patient treated with radiotherapy plus ipilimumab. Receptors were obtained from a human donor with non-small cell lung cancer who had stable disease on radiotherapy plus ipilimumab.

This clone occurred a few times. The chain has TRBV18 and TRBJ2-7, with D unresolved. The germline CDR1 and CDR2 sequences are KGHSH and LQKENI. The CDR3 contains 15 residues. Between the trimmed V and J ends, which lost 6 bases and 0 bases, there was a span of 15 bases. For the CDR3, the DNA is TGTGCCAGCTCCCCCACACCCATGAGCTCCTACGAGCAGTACTTC. It translates to CASSPTPMSSYEQYF.

The genes are TRBV27 and TRBJ1-2, with D maybe TRBD1 (5 bases). Per germline, CDR1 MNHEY and CDR2 SMNVEV (reference sequence). CDR3 length: 15 residues. Between the trimmed V and J ends, which lost 1 base and 3 bases, there was a span of 12 bases. The CDR3 bases are TGTGCCAGCAGTTTATGGGGGACGGGCGACTATGGCTACACCTTC. As protein: CASSLWGTGDYGYTF.

The chain is built from TRBV29-1 and TRBJ2-3; the D is unclear. This CDR3 region has 12 residues. Deletions cut 8 bases from V and 6 bases from J, with 15 bases between. Germline V gene data show CDR1 as SQVTM and CDR2 as ANQGSEA. CDR3 DNA sequence: TGCAGCCTTGCGGATGCCTCGGATACGCAGTATTTT. Residues: CSLADASDTQYF.

The chain links TRBV4-2 to TRBJ1-4; D might be TRBD1 (6 bases). CDR3 length: 16 residues. Germline V gene data show CDR1 as LGHNA and CDR2 as YNFKEQ. V was pared by 1 base and J by 3 bases, with 12 bases between. The CDR3 spells CASSQVTGTANEKLFF. The CDR3 region has the DNA TGTGCCAGCAGCCAAGTGACAGGAACGGCTAATGAAAAACTGTTTTTT.

The chain employs TRBV27 and TRBJ1-4; D is ambiguous. The CDR3 is 14 residues long. Germline loops: CDR1 MNHEY, CDR2 SMNVEV (reference sequence). The V and J ends lost 6 bases and 3 bases respectively, with 11 bases between them. CDR3 amino acids: CASRTWAANEKLFF. In DNA form, the CDR3 reads TGTGCCAGCAGAACCTGGGCGGCTAATGAAAAACTGTTTTTT.

The DNA of the CDR3 is TGTGCCAGCAGCGTAGCGGGACAGGTTGAAGCTTTCTTT. Amino acids: CASSVAGQVEAFF. The chain links TRBV9 to TRBJ1-1, with TRBD1 matching 8 bases. The CDR3 sequence is 13 residues long. J was trimmed by 7 bases and V by 0 bases; bases with no gene match: 2. The germline gives CDR1 SGDLS, CDR2 YYNGEE.

This clone turned up a few times. The rearrangement uses TRBV30 and TRBJ2-3, with D unclear. The CDR3 contains 13 residues. V shed 1 base and J shed 1 base, with 6 bases lying between them. CDR1 and CDR2 from the germline V gene are GTSNPN and SVGIG (reference sequence). The CDR3 coding sequence is TGTGCCTGGAGTGCGGTGGGCACAGATACGCAGTATTTT. Translation: CAWSAVGTDTQYF.

This clone was observed a single time. One end of the junction varies from germline; a read error may be responsible. The V and J genes are TRBV5-4 and TRBJ2-7; 7 bases match TRBD2. The CDR3 runs to 15 residues. Germline-derived CDR1 and CDR2 are SGHNT and YYREEE (reference sequence). This chain's CDR3 is CASGLEASGGMKQYF. The CDR3 DNA follows: TGTGCCAGCGGCTTGGAGGCTAGCGGAGGTATGAAGCAGTACTTC.

V is TRBV27 and J is TRBJ2-5; TRBD1 is a possible D gene (6 bases). CDR3 length: 14 amino acids. V was clipped by 2 bases and J by 4 bases, with 11 bases between them. Germline V CDR1 and CDR2: MNHEY, SMNVEV (reference sequence). The CDR3 reads CASSLNRVGETQYF. DNA for the CDR3: TGTGCCAGCAGTTTAAACAGGGTTGGAGAGACCCAGTACTTC.

V and J are TRBV7-8 and TRBJ2-7; 7 nucleotides align to TRBD1. The V gene's germline CDR1 is SGHVS and CDR2 FQNEAQ. V shed 5 bases, J shed 5 bases, and the junction held 9 bases outside the gene matches. The CDR3 is made up of 14 amino acids. The CDR3 DNA is TGTGCCAGCAGCAAGGACAGGACTCGCGACGAGCAGTACTTC. It codes for CASSKDRTRDEQYF.

The gene calls are TRBV6-1 and TRBJ1-4; 8 positions match TRBD1. This CDR3 comprises 14 residues. The V gene's germline CDR1 is MNHNS and CDR2 SASEGT. J was trimmed by 4 bases and V by 6 bases; bases with no gene match: 4. For the CDR3, the DNA is TGTGCCAGCAGGGACAGGGCCCTTAATGAAAAACTGTTTTTT. This sequence encodes CASRDRALNEKLFF.

In this sample, this clone turned up once. The V call is TRBV6-1, the J call TRBJ1-5; tentatively, D is TRBD1 (5 bases). The CDR3 has 14 amino acids. The germline gives CDR1 MNHNS, CDR2 SASEGT. V lost 0 bases and J lost 4, with 7 bases in between. Written as DNA, the CDR3 is TGTGCCAGCAGTGAAGCAGGGGATAATCAGCCCCAGCATTTT. As protein: CASSEAGDNQPQHF.

The chain uses TRBV7-6 and TRBJ1-6; D remains ambiguous. Germline V gene lookup returns CDR1 SGHVS and CDR2 FNYEAQ. The V and J ends lost 1 base and 5 bases respectively, with 12 bases between them. The CDR3 spans 16 residues. CDR3 DNA sequence: TGTGCCAGCAGCTTAGAGTCCGGGGTCAATAATTCACCCCTCCACTTT. This translates into CASSLESGVNNSPLHF.

The rearrangement uses TRBV5-1 and TRBJ1-2, with 8 nucleotides matching TRBD1. CDR1 is SGHRS and CDR2 is YFSETQ in the germline V gene. The CDR3 has 15 amino acids. V was clipped by 4 bases and J by 7 bases; unmatched bases: 12. CDR3 in amino acids: CASSAAGGTGSGYTF. As DNA, the CDR3 is TGCGCCAGCAGCGCCGCAGGGGGCACCGGCTCTGGCTACACCTTC.

The chain links TRBV10-2 to TRBJ2-1; weak D call: TRBD2 (6 bases). CDR3 size: 13 residues. V gave up 6 bases and J gave up 5 bases, with 11 bases separating them. Germline V gene sequence: CDR1 WSHSY, CDR2 SAAADI. CDR3 DNA: TGCGCCAGCAGGCCTAGCGAAAACAATGAGCAGTTCTTC. This gives the protein CASRPSENNEQFF.

V gene TRBV7-9 combines with J gene TRBJ1-2, with TRBD1 identical over 7 bases. V gave up 0 bases and J gave up 6 bases; unmatched junction bases: 4. Germline V gene sequence: CDR1 SEHNR, CDR2 FQNEAQ (reference sequence). This CDR3 contains 14 residues. CDR3 residues: CASSLAGQMDGYTF. The CDR3 DNA sequence: TGTGCCAGCAGCTTAGCGGGACAGATGGATGGCTACACCTTC. The full variable domain, its missing parts supplied by reference TRBV7-9 and TRBJ1-2, is DTGVSQNPRHKITKRGQNVTFRCDPISEHNRLYWYRQTLGQGPEFLTYFQNEAQLEKSRLLSDRFSAERPKGSFSTLEIQRTEQGDSAMYLCASSLAGQMDGYTFGSGTRLTVV.

The chain couples TRBV6-6 to TRBJ2-2; D not certain. In germline, CDR1 is MNHNY, CDR2 SVGAGI (reference sequence). V shed 2 bases and J shed 2 bases, with 6 bases lying between them. The CDR3 spans 14 residues. The CDR3 protein is CASSYQPNTGELFF. CDR3 nucleotide sequence: TGTGCCAGCAGTTACCAACCAAACACCGGGGAGCTGTTTTTT.

This clone has a single count. The chain joins TRBV29-1 to TRBJ1-2; TRBD1 matches at 8 bases. Trimming at V came to 7 bases and at J to 7 bases, leaving 8 bases not matched to a gene. The CDR3 is 12 residues long. Germline lookup yields CDR1 SQVTM and CDR2 ANQGSEA. Here the CDR3 reads CSAGQGTGGYTF. The CDR3 nucleotides read TGCAGCGCCGGACAGGGAACGGGTGGCTACACCTTC.

The V and J genes are TRBV10-3 and TRBJ2-3; a possible D gene is TRBD2 (5 bases). Per germline, CDR1 ENHRY and CDR2 SYGVKD. The V and J ends lost 8 bases and 3 bases respectively, with 21 bases between them. CDR3 length: 16 amino acids. This CDR3 is CAIGGKIRDYTDTQYF. CDR3 bases: TGTGCCATCGGTGGGAAAATTCGGGATTATACAGATACGCAGTATTTT.

The J gene is TRBJ1-1, the V gene TRBV6-5; a weak D match, TRBD1 (6 bases). Germline V gene sequence: CDR1 MNHEY, CDR2 SVGAGI. This CDR3 is 13 amino acids long. Trimming shortened V by 5 bases and J by 11 bases, and 18 bases separated the two germline ends. This CDR3 reads CASSPTLQGSAFF. The CDR3 DNA reads TGTGCCAGCAGTCCAACCCTCCAGGGGAGCGCTTTCTTT.

Here the CDR3 reads CASSFGLKETQYF. The CDR3 DNA follows: TGTGCCAGCAGCTTCGGACTCAAAGAGACCCAGTACTTC. The chain is built from TRBV11-2 and TRBJ2-5; D perhaps matches TRBD2 (5 bases). This CDR3 spans 13 amino acids. Trimming removed 3 bases from V and 3 bases from J, with 8 bases in between. Germline CDR1 and CDR2: SGHAT and FQNNGV.